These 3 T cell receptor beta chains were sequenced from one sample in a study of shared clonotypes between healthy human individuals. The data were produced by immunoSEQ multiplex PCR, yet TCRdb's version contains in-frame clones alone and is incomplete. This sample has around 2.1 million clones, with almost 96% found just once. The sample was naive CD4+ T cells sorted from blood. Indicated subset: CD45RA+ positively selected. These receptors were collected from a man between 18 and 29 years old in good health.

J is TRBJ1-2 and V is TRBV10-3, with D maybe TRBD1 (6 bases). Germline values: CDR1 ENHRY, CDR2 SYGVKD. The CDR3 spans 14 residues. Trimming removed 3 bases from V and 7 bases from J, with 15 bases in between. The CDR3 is CAISELSGGGGYTF. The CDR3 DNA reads TGTGCCATCAGTGAACTGTCGGGGGGCGGTGGCTACACCTTC.

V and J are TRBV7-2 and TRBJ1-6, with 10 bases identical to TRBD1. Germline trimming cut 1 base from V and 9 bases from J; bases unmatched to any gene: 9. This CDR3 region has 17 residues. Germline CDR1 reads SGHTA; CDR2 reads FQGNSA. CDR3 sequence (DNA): TGTGCCAGCAGCTTAGGACAGGGGGCGGCTGAGGGTTCACCCCTCCACTTT. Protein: CASSLGQGAAEGSPLHF.

The CDR3 region has the DNA TGTGCCAGCAGCTTGGCCCTAGCGGGGGGGCGCACCGGGGAGCTGTTTTTT. Translated: CASSLALAGGRTGELFF. The chain employs TRBV5-4 and TRBJ2-2, with 12 bases lining up with TRBD2. J was trimmed by 4 bases and V by 0 bases; bases with no gene match: 4. The CDR3 has 17 residues. Per germline, CDR1 SGHNT and CDR2 YYREEE (reference sequence).